This entry features one T cell receptor beta chain sequence. Its antigen is not known. The sample is drawn from a study of T cells in localized non-small cell lung cancer. Points from the study as a whole: Appearances in adjacent lung were noted for a median approximately 61 of the top 100 tumor clones. Higher blood T cell density went with longer overall survival. Exceeding tumor, uninvolved adjacent lung had the highest T cell clonality. Heterogeneity stays possible, as sequencing covered only one tumor region.

Sequenced by immunoSEQ multiplex PCR; TCRdb stores in-frame clones only, minus some. The data show about 59,000 clones, approximately 90% seen once. V was cut by 7 bases and J by 3 bases, with 12 bases left in between. In germline, CDR1 is ENHRY, CDR2 SYGVKD. This CDR3 contains 13 residues. The sample was peripheral blood, taken before any cancer treatment. V usage is TRBV10-3 and J usage is TRBJ1-1; perhaps TRBD1 as D (6 bases). This TCR derives from a man aged 35 to 69 with stage I lung adenocarcinoma. CDR3 sequence: CAIKGTSDTEAFF. The CDR3 DNA is TGTGCCATCAAAGGGACATCTGACACTGAAGCTTTCTTT.